Listed below are T cell receptor beta chains from one sample, sequenced in a study of cytomegalovirus exposure and HLA in healthy donors. The table came from immunoSEQ multiplex PCR; TCRdb's copy has only in-frame clones and leaves some out. The data show some 150,000 clones, approximately 84% seen once. Sequenced input: PBMCs. The receptors derive from a woman between 18 and 29 years old in good health and CMV-seronegative. CDR3s include the opening cysteine and the closing phenylalanine or tryptophan. D genes are given only for firm matches. Expanded clones are given a class, and other clones once, few, many or no size at all.

CASSLGGKPPNSPLHF	TGTGCCAGCAGCTTGGGCGGGAAGCCCCCTAATTCACCCCTCCACTTT	TRBV5-8	.	.	TRBJ1-6
CASTPTGINYGYTF	TGTGCCAGTACCCCGACAGGGATCAACTATGGCTACACCTTC	TRBV19	once	TRBD1	TRBJ1-2
CASSKVEPGANVLTF	TGTGCCAGTAGTAAGGTGGAGCCAGGGGCCAACGTCCTGACTTTC	TRBV19	.	.	TRBJ2-6
CASSVDPPGTGAGNTIYF	TGTGCCAGCAGCGTAGATCCCCCCGGGACAGGGGCTGGAAACACCATATATTTT	TRBV9	.	TRBD1	TRBJ1-3
CASTSGGIREKLFF	TGTGCCAGCACAAGCGGGGGAATTCGAGAAAAACTGTTTTTT	TRBV28	.	.	TRBJ1-4
CASSLYVDKVTGELFF	TGCGCCAGCAGCTTGTACGTGGACAAGGTAACCGGGGAGCTGTTTTTT	TRBV5-1	.	.	TRBJ2-2
CASSRGQGARGYTF	TGTGCCAGCAGCCGGGGACAGGGGGCGCGCGGCTACACCTTC	TRBV6-5	.	TRBD1	TRBJ1-2
CASSPSRTSSNSPLHF	TGTGCCAGCAGCCCCAGTAGGACTTCGTCCAATTCACCCCTCCACTTT	TRBV9	.	.	TRBJ1-6
CASRAPGQRLYGYTF	TGCGCCAGCAGAGCTCCGGGACAGCGACTCTATGGCTACACCTTC	TRBV5-1	.	TRBD1	TRBJ1-2
CASSYSSGAQQYF	TGTGCCAGCAGTTACTCGTCGGGAGCTCAGCAGTACTTC	TRBV6-5	few	.	TRBJ2-5
CAWSVIAGVSEQYF	TGTGCCTGGAGTGTGATAGCGGGAGTATCCGAGCAGTACTTC	TRBV30	.	TRBD2	TRBJ2-7
CASSPGLAGGPGGDTQYF	TGTGCCAGCAGTCCAGGACTAGCGGGAGGGCCAGGGGGAGATACGCAGTATTTT	TRBV2	.	TRBD2	TRBJ2-3
CAWSDWDRGRGQPQHF	TGTGCCTGGAGCGACTGGGACAGGGGTCGGGGCCAGCCCCAGCATTTT	TRBV30	.	TRBD1	TRBJ1-5
CASSEGTSGLEQYF	TGTGCCAGCAGTGAGGGGACTAGCGGGCTCGAGCAGTACTTC	TRBV2	.	TRBD2	TRBJ2-7
CASSLLGPRGGNTIYF	TGTGCCAGCAGTCTTCTAGGACCCCGAGGGGGAAACACCATATATTTT	TRBV28	few	.	TRBJ1-3
CASSQLGGSSTDTQYF	TGCGCCAGCAGCCAATTGGGGGGTTCCAGCACAGATACGCAGTATTTT	TRBV4-1	.	.	TRBJ2-3
CASSSRQALNTEAFF	TGTGCCAGCAGCTCTCGACAGGCCTTGAACACTGAAGCTTTCTTT	TRBV7-9	.	.	TRBJ1-1
CASIPQDRDSYGYTF	TGTGCCAGCATTCCCCAGGACAGGGACTCCTATGGCTACACCTTC	TRBV6-1	.	TRBD1	TRBJ1-2
CASSSLRDRGLDTQYF	TGTGCCAGCAGTTCACTGAGGGACAGGGGGCTAGATACGCAGTATTTT	TRBV28	.	TRBD1	TRBJ2-3
CASSVVAGVGNEQFF	TGTGCCAGCAGCGTAGTAGCGGGAGTAGGTAATGAGCAGTTCTTC	TRBV9	.	TRBD2	TRBJ2-1
CASRDRGTGGEQYF	TGTGCCAGCAGAGATCGAGGGACAGGGGGGGAGCAGTACTTC	TRBV27	few	TRBD1	TRBJ2-7
CASSLRGYYGYTF	TGTGCCAGCAGCTTAAGAGGGTACTATGGCTACACCTTC	TRBV7-2	.	.	TRBJ1-2
CASSSHPLTLTGELFF	TGTGCCAGCAGCTCTCACCCTTTGACTCTGACCGGGGAGCTGTTTTTT	TRBV11-3	few	.	TRBJ2-2
CASRPWTGAYNQPQHF	TGTGCCAGTAGACCCTGGACAGGGGCGTACAATCAGCCCCAGCATTTT	TRBV19	.	TRBD1	TRBJ1-5
CASSWRGWPRGYTF	TGTGCTAGCAGCTGGCGGGGATGGCCCCGCGGCTACACCTTC	TRBV7-7	.	.	TRBJ1-2
CASTLGQGFEQYF	TGTGCCAGCACTTTGGGACAGGGGTTCGAGCAGTACTTC	TRBV2	.	TRBD1	TRBJ2-7
CAWGPFGGISGNTIYF	TGTGCCTGGGGCCCTTTTGGGGGGATCTCTGGAAACACCATATATTTT	TRBV30	.	.	TRBJ1-3
CASSHRGGTNTGELFF	TGTGCCAGCAGCCACAGGGGGGGAACGAACACCGGGGAGCTGTTTTTT	TRBV7-9	.	.	TRBJ2-2
CARSGTSGGSTDTQYF	TGTGCCCGGAGTGGGACTAGCGGGGGGAGCACAGATACGCAGTATTTT	TRBV30	.	TRBD2	TRBJ2-3
CASSPVGQGVYEQYF	TGTGCCAGCAGTCCCGTGGGACAGGGAGTCTACGAGCAGTACTTC	TRBV27	.	TRBD1	TRBJ2-7